This passage covers 30 T cell receptor beta chains from one sample sequenced in a study of blood T cells in healthy people across ages. Through a sample-barcoded 5' primer and a J-beta primer mix, a second PCR was run for 7 to 11 cycles. TCRdb itself ran the 5' RACE reads through MiXCR, one entry per CDR3 protein. This table holds 1.5 million to 2 million distinct CDR3 sequences, 30% to 40% found once. What was sequenced was blood. These receptors originate from a human donor in good health.

This clonotype appeared a few times. The chain recombines TRBV4-3 with TRBJ1-2; TRBD1 agrees at 7 bases. Germline CDR1 reads LGHNA; CDR2 reads YSLEER. The CDR3 runs to 16 residues. V gave up 0 bases and J gave up 4 bases; unmatched junction bases: 8. The CDR3: CASSQDTGVSSYGYTF. In DNA form, the CDR3 reads TGCGCCAGCAGCCAAGACACAGGGGTATCGAGCTATGGCTACACCTTC.

This clonotype was seen ten or more times. The chain combines TRBV5-1 with TRBJ2-5; D is unclear. V was cut by 1 base and J by 5 bases, with 9 bases left in between. Germline lookup yields CDR1 SGHRS and CDR2 YFSETQ. This CDR3 contains 13 residues. CDR3 DNA: TGCGCCAGCAGCTTGCCGGATCGGGAGACCCAGTACTTC. Translating it yields CASSLPDRETQYF.

This rearrangement joins TRBV29-1 to TRBJ2-1; D uncertain. V was trimmed by 6 bases and J by 4 bases, leaving 16 bases between them. The CDR3 runs to 14 residues. Looked up from germline, CDR1 is SQVTM and CDR2 is ANQGSEA. This CDR3 reads CSVKSTDPYNEQFF. In nucleotides, the CDR3 is TGCAGCGTGAAATCCACGGACCCTTACAATGAGCAGTTCTTC.

This clonotype was recorded a few times. The rearrangement uses TRBV29-1 and TRBJ2-5, with TRBD2 identical over 8 bases. V lost 2 bases, J lost 7 bases, and 9 bases stayed unmatched. CDR3 length: 14 amino acids. Looked up from germline, CDR1 is SQVTM and CDR2 is ANQGSEA. CDR3 residues: CSVEKAGGTGTQYF. The CDR3 bases are TGCAGCGTTGAAAAGGCGGGAGGTACAGGGACCCAGTACTTC.

The V call is TRBV5-5, the J call TRBJ1-2; D is unclear. The CDR3 sequence is 15 residues long. CDR1 and CDR2 (germline): SGHKS, YYEKEE (reference sequence). Trimming stripped 0 bases from V and 0 bases from J, with 9 bases between. The CDR3 loop reads CASSLADLANYGYTF. As DNA, the CDR3 is TGTGCCAGCAGCTTGGCAGACCTCGCTAACTATGGCTACACCTTC.

The chain has TRBV5-1 and TRBJ1-2; weak D call: TRBD1 (5 bases). This CDR3 has 15 residues. V lost 2 bases to trimming and J lost 3 bases, with 14 bases between them. CDR1 is SGHRS, CDR2 YFSETQ, per germline. Here the CDR3 reads CASSLSGIPYYGYTF. The CDR3 DNA follows: TGCGCCAGCAGCTTATCAGGGATTCCCTACTATGGCTACACCTTC. The full variable domain, with the rest looked up from reference TRBV5-1 and TRBJ1-2, is KAGVTQTPRYLIKTRGQQVTLSCSPISGHRSVSWYQQTPGQGLQFLFEYFSETQRNKGNFPGRFSGRQFSNSRSEMNVSTLELGDSALYLCASSLSGIPYYGYTFGSGTRLTVV.

This clonotype was found a few times. The chain combines TRBV29-1 with TRBJ1-1, with D hard to call. The CDR3 loop spans 12 amino acids. Trimming stripped 5 bases from V and 1 base from J, with 8 bases between. Germline CDR1 and CDR2: SQVTM and ANQGSEA. The chain's CDR3 is CSVTPQNTEAFF. The CDR3 DNA follows: TGCAGCGTTACACCACAGAACACTGAAGCTTTCTTT. The full variable domain, with the rest looked up from reference TRBV29-1 and TRBJ1-1, is SAVISQKPSRDICQRGTSLTIQCQVDSQVTMMFWYRQQPGQSLTLIATANQGSEATYESGFVIDKFPISRPNLTFSTLTVSNMSPEDSSIYLCSVTPQNTEAFFGQGTRLTVV.

Concerning this clonotype: One end of the junction varies from germline; a read error may be responsible. The chain links TRBV5-1 to TRBJ2-3; maybe TRBD2 (6 bases). This CDR3 contains 16 residues. Germline V gene lookup returns CDR1 SGHRS and CDR2 YFSETQ. CDR3 residues: CASSPIAGTSTETQYF. Written as DNA, the CDR3 is TGCGCCAGCAGCCCGATAGCAGGTACTAGCACAGAAACGCAGTATTTT.

The chain is built from TRBV19 and TRBJ1-1; perhaps TRBD1 as D (6 bases). This CDR3 spans 14 amino acids. The V end was cut by 8 bases, the J end by 2 bases, with 15 bases between. CDR1 is LNHDA, CDR2 SQIVND, per germline (reference sequence). The CDR3 spells CASSNRDINTEAFF. CDR3 sequence (DNA): TGTGCCAGTTCCAACAGGGACATCAACACTGAAGCTTTCTTT.

The rearrangement links TRBV6-5 to TRBJ1-1; no clear D. Germline V CDR1 and CDR2: MNHEY, SVGAGI. Trimming removed 3 bases from V and 10 bases from J, with 21 bases in between. The length of the CDR3 is 15 residues. This chain's CDR3 is CASSYISSYHVGAFF. The CDR3 nucleotides are TGTGCCAGCAGTTATATTAGTAGCTATCACGTCGGAGCTTTCTTT.

In regard to this clonotype: A clone one base away is much larger, so this may be a read error. The V call is TRBV6-6, the J call TRBJ2-4, with 7 positions matching TRBD1. The J call could be wrong; TRBJ2-7 is a better fit for the DNA end. CDR1 is MNHNY, CDR2 SVGAGI, per germline (reference sequence). The CDR3 spans 14 residues. Here the CDR3 DNA reads TGTGCCAGCAGTTATGGGACAGAGGCCTACGAGCAGTACTTC. Translation: CASSYGTEAYEQYF.

The rearrangement uses TRBV15 and TRBJ1-2; D is ambiguous. The length of the CDR3 is 16 residues. In germline, CDR1 is LNHNV, CDR2 YYDKDF (reference sequence). Trimming took 1 base from V and 1 from J, leaving 13 bases between them. CDR3 coding DNA: TGTGCCACCAGCAGAGGTTCGACGTATATTAACTATGGCTACACCTTC. Its protein is CATSRGSTYINYGYTF. The whole variable domain, filled in from reference TRBV15 and TRBJ1-2, reads DAMVIQNPRYQVTQFGKPVTLSCSQTLNHNVMYWYQQKSSQAPKLLFHYYDKDFNNEADTPDNFQSRRPNTSFCFLDIRSPGLGDTAMYLCATSRGSTYINYGYTFGSGTRLTVV.

The rearrangement uses TRBV29-1 and TRBJ2-3, with D tentatively TRBD1 or TRBD2 (5 bases each). CDR3 size: 13 residues. Germline CDR1 is SQVTM and CDR2 is ANQGSEA. Between the trimmed V and J ends, which lost 4 bases and 9 bases, there was a span of 17 bases. The CDR3 nucleotides are TGCAGCGTTGCCGGGAAATCCACAGGCACGCAGTATTTT. Translated, it gives CSVAGKSTGTQYF.

This clonotype has a handful of counts. The chain joins TRBV28 to TRBJ2-1; tentatively, D is TRBD1 or TRBD2 (5 bases each). With 3 bases removed from V and 10 bases from J, the gap between germline ends came to 22 bases. This CDR3 is built from 16 residues. Germline CDR1 MDHEN, CDR2 SYDVKM. The CDR3 DNA sequence: TGTGCCAGCAGTTTGATCCCCAGGGCTGGTGGAGGCGAGCAGTTCTTC. Translation: CASSLIPRAGGGEQFF.

This rearrangement joins TRBV6-2 or TRBV6-3 to TRBJ2-3, with D possibly matching TRBD2 (7 bases). Germline V gives CDR1 MNHEY, CDR2 SVGEGT. Trimming shortened V by 6 bases and J by 3 bases, and 22 bases separated the two germline ends. The CDR3 is 17 residues long. The CDR3 region has the DNA TGTGCCAGCAGCGAACTGGGGGGGACAATAGGAACAGATACGCAGTATTTT. It codes for CASSELGGTIGTDTQYF.

As for this clonotype: No conserved phenylalanine or tryptophan ends this CDR3, so it is likely a read error. The chain carries TRBV20-1 and TRBJ2-1; no clear D gene. The CDR3 is made up of 11 amino acids. The germline CDR1 and CDR2 sequences are DFQATT and SNEGSKA (reference sequence). Trimming took 3 bases from V and 9 from J, leaving 9 bases between them. CDR3 loop: CSARTPSEQFC. In nucleotides, the CDR3 is TGCAGTGCTAGGACCCCCAGTGAGCAGTTCTGC.

This clonotype was observed a few times. The chain couples TRBV6-2 or TRBV6-3 to TRBJ1-1, with TRBD1 identical over 8 bases. The CDR3 consists of 15 residues. CDR1 and CDR2 (germline): MNHEY, SVGEGT. V dropped 6 bases and J dropped 0; count of bases not matched to a gene: 6. DNA for the CDR3: TGTGCCAGCAGACCTCGACAGGGGATGAACACTGAAGCTTTCTTT. It encodes CASRPRQGMNTEAFF.

The gene calls are TRBV29-1 and TRBJ2-7, with 9 positions matching TRBD1. The CDR3 length is 14 residues. Germline values: CDR1 SQVTM, CDR2 ANQGSEA. Losses at the gene ends were 6 bases for V and 6 bases for J; bases not matched to a gene: 12. The CDR3 region is CSVEAGQGVAEQYF. The CDR3 nucleotides read TGCAGCGTCGAGGCGGGACAGGGAGTAGCCGAGCAGTACTTC.

This clonotype showed up many times. This chain links TRBV7-9 with TRBJ2-1; tentatively, D is TRBD2 (6 bases). Trimming shortened V by 1 base and J by 0 bases, and 7 bases separated the two germline ends. CDR1 and CDR2 (germline): SEHNR, FQNEAQ (reference sequence). The CDR3 consists of 15 residues. CDR3 protein: CASSLGGISYNEQFF. CDR3 coding DNA: TGTGCCAGCAGCTTAGGCGGGATCTCCTACAATGAGCAGTTCTTC.

About this clonotype itself: The junction shows a germline mismatch at one end, possibly a read error. The chain couples TRBV28 to TRBJ1-2, with D maybe TRBD1 (6 bases). From germline, CDR1 is MDHEN and CDR2 SYDVKM. The CDR3 contains 13 residues. CDR3 nucleotide sequence: TGTGCCAGCGGTTTACCCCGGGGGCCGGGCTACACCTTC. This gives the protein CASGLPRGPGYTF.

This clonotype came up once. V usage is TRBV5-6 and J usage is TRBJ1-1; 8 bases agree with TRBD1. This CDR3 is 13 amino acids long. Germline trimming cut 0 bases from V and 10 bases from J; bases unmatched to any gene: 5. CDR1 and CDR2 (germline): SGHDT, YYEEEE. CDR3 protein: CASSLVPGGRAFF. CDR3 DNA sequence: TGTGCCAGCAGCTTGGTTCCAGGGGGCAGAGCTTTCTTT.

DNA for the CDR3: TGTGCCAGCAGCCAAGGGGGCGCGGGGGGTTCCTACGAGCAGTACTTC. Its translation is CASSQGGAGGSYEQYF. The chain uses TRBV4-2 and TRBJ2-5; 8 positions agree with TRBD2. With the DNA end fitting TRBJ2-7 better, the J assignment may be wrong. Per the germline V gene, CDR1 is LGHNA and CDR2 is YNFKEQ. The CDR3 has 16 amino acids.

The chain combines TRBV14 with TRBJ1-1; D might be TRBD1 (6 bases). This CDR3 comprises 15 residues. Germline V gene lookup returns CDR1 SGHDN and CDR2 FVKESK. V was trimmed by 4 bases and J by 4 bases, leaving 16 bases between them. The CDR3 spells CASSRWGGQGTEAFF. Here the CDR3 DNA reads TGTGCCAGCAGCCGATGGGGGGGGCAGGGCACTGAAGCTTTCTTT.

This clonotype was counted many times. The chain recombines TRBV5-1 with TRBJ2-7; 12 bases map to TRBD2. V gave up 3 bases and J gave up 7 bases; unmatched junction bases: 11. Germline assignment: CDR1 SGHRS and CDR2 YFSETQ. CDR3 length: 16 residues. In DNA form, the CDR3 reads TGCGCCAGCAGCTCCCTAACTAGCGGGGGGACGGAAGAGCAGTACTTC. Its protein is CASSSLTSGGTEEQYF.

Comment on this clonotype: Germline is not matched at one junction end, which may reflect a read error. CDR3: CSARDRTAGFYNGQFF. The CDR3 DNA reads TGCAGTGCTAGAGATCGGACAGCGGGGTTCTACAATGGGCAGTTCTTC. The rearrangement links TRBV20-1 to TRBJ2-1, with D perhaps matching TRBD2 (7 bases). CDR1 DFQATT and CDR2 SNEGSKA come from the germline V gene (reference sequence). This CDR3 is 16 amino acids long.

This clonotype appeared a few times. The chain couples TRBV20-1 to TRBJ1-2; D is undetermined. The CDR3 contains 11 residues. V was shortened by 6 bases and J by 4 bases, with 9 bases between the two germline ends. Germline CDR1 and CDR2: DFQATT and SNEGSKA (reference sequence). CDR3 DNA sequence: TGCAGTGCGGTCAGATCCTATGGCTACACCTTC. It translates to CSAVRSYGYTF.

This clonotype was recorded a few times. The genes are TRBV9 and TRBJ2-5; the match to TRBD1 covers 7 bases. The J segment lost 5 bases and the V segment lost 0 bases, leaving 7 bases of the junction unmatched. CDR1 and CDR2 (germline): SGDLS, YYNGEE. This CDR3 has 15 residues. CDR3 region: CASSVVEQGSETQYF. CDR3 in DNA: TGTGCCAGCAGCGTAGTTGAACAGGGGAGCGAGACCCAGTACTTC.

The V call is TRBV5-1, the J call TRBJ1-6; 10 bases are a match to TRBD1. The germline V gene encodes CDR1 SGHRS and CDR2 YFSETQ. Trimming at V came to 0 bases and at J to 8 bases, leaving 2 bases not matched to a gene. This CDR3 spans 15 amino acids. The CDR3: CASSLEGTGDSPLHF. CDR3 DNA: TGCGCCAGCAGCTTGGAAGGGACAGGGGATTCACCCCTCCACTTT.

The chain carries TRBV4-1 and TRBJ2-1; 9 positions match TRBD2. Per germline, CDR1 MGHRA and CDR2 YSYEKL. Germline trimming cut 4 bases from V and 8 bases from J; bases unmatched to any gene: 12. The length of the CDR3 is 16 residues. CDR3 protein: CASSRRERGAEDEQFF. Written as DNA, the CDR3 is TGCGCCAGCAGCCGAAGGGAGCGGGGGGCGGAGGATGAGCAGTTCTTC.

The gene calls are TRBV11-1 and TRBJ2-7; either TRBD1 or TRBD2 may supply D (6 bases each). Trimming pared 4 bases from V and 2 bases from J, leaving 12 bases between. The germline V gene encodes CDR1 SGHAT and CDR2 FQDESV (reference sequence). This CDR3 has 14 amino acids. CDR3 in amino acids: CASSSGARTYEQYF. CDR3 coding DNA: TGTGCCAGCAGCTCGGGGGCCCGCACCTACGAGCAGTACTTC.